The clone carrying this TCR beta chain has just a few counts. Its target is not known. This sample was taken from a study of T-cell reconstitution after alpha-beta-depleted transplantation in children. Study outcomes and limitations: The main origin of T-cell counts and diversity one year after transplant was newly produced T cells.

A TCRbeta library incorporating unique molecular identifiers was prepared. MiXCR, applied by TCRdb to the PCR reads, yields one record per CDR3 protein. In the table there are 670,000 or so distinct CDR3 sequences, 10% to 15% of which are singletons. This receptor was obtained from a girl aged 2-15 years with congenital amegakaryocytic thrombocytopenia, due to receive a stem cell transplant. The source material was PBMCs, sampled before TCRalphabeta/CD19-depleted stem cell transplant.

The CDR3: CASSLLAGDSYEQYF. The CDR3, as DNA: TGTGCCAGCAGCTTACTAGCGGGGGACAGTTACGAGCAGTACTTC. The chain employs TRBV7-8 and TRBJ2-7, with TRBD2 matching over 10 bases. V lost 2 bases to trimming and J lost 4 bases; unmatched junction nucleotides: 5. CDR3 length: 15 residues. Looked up from germline, CDR1 is SGHVS and CDR2 is FQNEAQ. The full variable domain, in which reference TRBV7-8 and TRBJ2-7 provide the parts outside the CDR3, is GAGVSQSPRYKVAKRGQDVALRCDPISGHVSLFWYQQALGQGPEFLTYFQNEAQLDKSGLPSDRFFAERPEGSVSTLKIQRTQQEDSAVYLCASSLLAGDSYEQYFGPGTRLTVT.